This entry features one T cell receptor (beta chain) sequence. The antigen is not known. The sample comes from a study of monozygotic twins with inflammatory bowel disease. Every TCR library used approximately 3,700 ng of total RNA. The team made cDNA by running eight separate reactions for each sample. Template switching incorporated UMIs with a 6-nucleotide sample barcode. After re-calling the 5' RACE reads, TCRdb lists one entry per CDR3 protein, DNA absent. The sample's table shows about 99,000 distinct CDR3 sequences. Germline CDR1 reads MNHNS; CDR2 reads SASEGT. The CDR3 totals 15 residues. Study conclusions and caveats: TCRbeta inverse Simpson diversity was decreased in IBD patients versus healthy co-twins.

This sequence originates from a human donor with ulcerative colitis or Crohn's disease, or a healthy co-twin of an affected twin (not recorded which). Material for sequencing was blood. The chain links TRBV6-1 to TRBJ1-5. This chain's CDR3 is CASSPTGYSNQPQHF.